This record covers a single T cell receptor beta chain. Its antigen remains undetermined. No per-base quality is available; no much larger clone lies one base away. This record comes from a study of T-cell memory formation after mild COVID-19 (dated by TCRdb to the early 2020s). For the study in its entirety: TCR sequence clusters from the two donors were found to be largely donor specific. Two young, previously healthy adult volunteers made up the cohort, one male and one female. In a couple of donors, T-cell clones that expanded and contracted after mild COVID-19 were tracked by sequencing TCRalpha and TCRbeta repertoires over time.

Broader findings and caveats from the paper: SARS-CoV-2 specificity was not confirmed for the second-wave clones peaking on day 37. Contracting CD4+ clones were located mainly in the CM and EM memory subsets, whereas CD8+ clones were found to be enriched in EMRA. Balanced CD4/CD8 phenotypes were observed for clones contracting from day 15 to 85, whereas a bias towards CD4+ was observed for a second wave of clones expanding from day 15 to 37. The study included only a couple of mild cases, and larger cohorts that include severe cases with pre-infection samples were judged to be necessary. Some responding clones were found in pre-infection memory, which suggests that pre-existing cross-reactive memory T cells took part in the SARS-CoV-2 response.

Ficoll-Paque density gradient centrifugation was used to isolate PBMCs. Sequenced using an Illumina NovaSeq 6000. TCRalpha and TCRbeta cDNA libraries were constructed by 5'RACE with constant-segment primers, with sample barcodes and unique molecular identifiers being introduced. RNA was extracted from every sample with Trizol reagent. The libraries were amplified in two PCR steps, and the second step added a second sample barcode and Illumina TruSeq adapters. The libraries were sequenced on an Illumina NovaSeq using 2 x 150 bp paired-end reads. The paper's data handling went like this. With migec v1.2.7, reads were demultiplexed and then collapsed into UMI-guided consensus sequences. With mixcr v2.1.11, UMI consensuses were aligned to TRA and TRB V and J templates and assembled into clonotypes. Expanded or contracted clonotypes were those called significant by both edgeR and NoisET, with noise models trained on biological replicates. edgeR calls used a false discovery rate-adjusted p below 0.01 and a log2 fold-change threshold of 1. PCA with hierarchical clustering of max-normalized trajectories of the 1000 most abundant clonotypes was used as exploratory dynamics analysis. The CD4 or CD8 phenotype of responding clones was assigned using the separately sequenced CD4+ and CD8+ repertoires. TCRdb took the public reads, trimmed them with fastp at Q25, ran MiXCR for clone calling and kept in-frame beta chains. Rows are unified per CDR3 protein, each entry keeping the most common DNA and genes. The V and J calls shown here were made by TCRdb, not taken from the authors' results. Present in this sample are approximately 270,000 distinct CDR3 sequences, 15% to 20% of which were seen just once. The top ten hold roughly 20% of the sample.

This TCR came from a man in his late teens or twenties who had mild COVID-19 (a few samples of this study predate the infection). The sample titles of this study are shuffled in the database, so cell type and time point are left out; the donor was told from shared clones. Sequenced input: PBMCs or a T cell subset sorted from them (not recorded which).

The CDR3 corresponds to CASSYRAGSWSDTQYF. The DNA sequence is given as TGTGCCAGCAGCTACCGGGCGGGGAGTTGGTCAGATACGCAGTATTTT. The V and J segments used are TRBV11-2 and TRBJ2-3, with TRBD2 tentatively as D gene (6 bases match). Measured from the cysteine to the phenylalanine, the CDR3 is 16 residues long. Only the CDR3 DNA is retained, 48 bases long and in frame from the first base. CDR1 and CDR2 are drawn from the germline V gene: SGHAT, FQNNGV. V was cut back by 4 bases and J by 4 bases, leaving a gap of 18 bases between them.